This T cell receptor beta chain was profiled in a study of T cell changes during pregnancy in multiple sclerosis. Produced via immunoSEQ multiplex PCR; TCRdb's table is partial and in-frame only. The table has about 66,000 clones, around 90% seen once. The J segment lost 4 bases and the V segment lost 6 bases, leaving 11 bases of the junction unmatched. Germline CDR1 MNHEY, CDR2 SMNVEV (reference sequence). The CDR3 length is 15 residues. The sequencing used CD8+ T cells from peripheral blood mononuclear cells, collected before pregnancy. The chain joins TRBV27 to TRBJ1-2, with 7 bases fitting TRBD1. The receptor comes from a female donor with multiple sclerosis, enrolled in a pregnancy study. The CDR3 DNA reads as TGTGCCAGCAGCCCATGGGCAGGGGGTAGCTATGGCTACACCTTC. This translates into CASSPWAGGSYGYTF.